The source of this T cell receptor beta chain is a study of blood T cell repertoires in COVID-19 (dated by TCRdb to about 2020). At the level of the whole study: Samples from collaborators originated in the United States, Italy and Spain and spanned both the acute and convalescent phases of COVID-19. The prospective study material was composed of cDNA or gDNA derived from T cells, B-cell-depleted T cells, or PBMCs. Subjects who had been exposed to COVID-19, were actively infected with it, or had recovered from it provided the deeply sampled blood TCRbeta repertoires that made up the dataset. The repertoires were released in a freely available public database intended as a resource for research on the immune response to SARS-CoV-2. Samples were obtained from the ongoing ImmuneRACE study (first 160 participants) and from 1,254 subjects provided by 6 global collaborators. Nearly every sample came with metadata listing a de-identified subject ID, COVID-19 status, age in years and sex. HLA class I and class II types, where available, came from metadata supplied by the sample provider rather than from assay-based typing. Study-wide conclusions, independent of this receptor: The amount of clinical and demographic metadata varied by source and participant and was provided uncurated.

At one collaborating source in Seattle, patients were enrolled during active infection and were followed longitudinally through the course of disease. Collaborating institutions collected whole blood in K2EDTA tubes following their own protocols. For TCRbeta analysis, collaborators shipped samples in one of three forms: frozen whole blood, isolated PBMCs, or DNA extracted from either of those sample types. To note about this clone: Which antigen it targets is not known. No base quality values were provided; no much bigger clone lies one nucleotide off.

In the germline V gene, CDR1 corresponds to MNHEY and CDR2 to SVGAGI. Trimming at the junction amounts to 2 bases on V and 4 bases on J, and the germline ends lie 11 bases apart. Including cysteine and phenylalanine, the CDR3 has 14 amino acids. Only CDR3 DNA remains: 42 bases, in frame from the first base. TCRbeta CDR3 regions were amplified from genomic DNA using the immunoSEQ Assay, a bias-controlled multiplex PCR. The original methods were these. Within the assay, amplification of reference gene primers was used to estimate how many nucleated cells each sample contained. Sequence reads were collapsed and filtered to measure the absolute abundance of every unique TCRbeta CDR3 rearrangement. For each sample, productive Simpson clonality was calculated as the square root of Simpson's diversity index over productive rearrangements. TCRdb provides this immuneACCESS table in a form limited to in-frame rearrangements. Some clones are lacking; in checked studies, under half of them reflect an unresolved V gene, and why the rest are absent is not known. V and J calls and clone size are those listed in that table; D and trimming were worked out from the DNA. The sample table holds over 450,000 clones, of which 85% to 90% were seen once. The ten largest clones take up 7.8% of the sample.

This sequence originates from a woman aged 45-65 years with COVID-19, enrolled during active disease. Rearrangement joined TRBV6-5 to TRBJ2-5, with the D gene not clear enough to name. Sequenced material: peripheral blood. The CDR3 protein sequence reads: CASSYPSSRETQYF. The bases are TGTGCCAGCAGTTACCCGAGTTCGCGAGAGACCCAGTACTTC.